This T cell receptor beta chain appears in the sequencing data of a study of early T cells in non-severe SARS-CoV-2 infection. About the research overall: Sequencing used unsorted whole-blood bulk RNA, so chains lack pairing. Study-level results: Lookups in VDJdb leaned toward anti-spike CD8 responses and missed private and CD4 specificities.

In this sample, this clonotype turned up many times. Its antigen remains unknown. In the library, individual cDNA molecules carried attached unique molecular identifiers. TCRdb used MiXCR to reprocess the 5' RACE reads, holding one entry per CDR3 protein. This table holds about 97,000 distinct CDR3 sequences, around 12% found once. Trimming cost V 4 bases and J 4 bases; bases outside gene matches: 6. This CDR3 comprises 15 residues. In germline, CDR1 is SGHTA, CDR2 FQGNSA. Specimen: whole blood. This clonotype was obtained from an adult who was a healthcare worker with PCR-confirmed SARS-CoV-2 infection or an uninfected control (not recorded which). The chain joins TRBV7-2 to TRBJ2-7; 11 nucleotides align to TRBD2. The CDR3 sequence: CASSSPTSGAYEQYF. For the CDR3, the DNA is TGTGCCAGCAGCTCGCCGACTAGCGGGGCTTACGAGCAGTACTTC.